Included here is one T cell receptor beta chain sequence, with context. This sample is part of a study of T cell changes during pregnancy in multiple sclerosis. TCRdb's copy holds only in-frame clones and misses some; the assay was immunoSEQ multiplex PCR. This table has about 89,000 clones, around 92% appearing once. CDR3 size: 13 residues. Germline lookup yields CDR1 MNHNS and CDR2 SASEGT. Deletions cut 1 base from V and 6 bases from J, with 7 bases between. The receptor comes from a female donor in good health, enrolled as a control in a pregnancy study. The sample here was peripheral blood, taken after pregnancy. The rearrangement uses TRBV6-1 and TRBJ1-5; the D is unclear. Written as DNA, the CDR3 is TGTGCCAGCAGTGAAGAGGAGGGTCAGCCCCAGCATTTT. Residues: CASSEEEGQPQHF.